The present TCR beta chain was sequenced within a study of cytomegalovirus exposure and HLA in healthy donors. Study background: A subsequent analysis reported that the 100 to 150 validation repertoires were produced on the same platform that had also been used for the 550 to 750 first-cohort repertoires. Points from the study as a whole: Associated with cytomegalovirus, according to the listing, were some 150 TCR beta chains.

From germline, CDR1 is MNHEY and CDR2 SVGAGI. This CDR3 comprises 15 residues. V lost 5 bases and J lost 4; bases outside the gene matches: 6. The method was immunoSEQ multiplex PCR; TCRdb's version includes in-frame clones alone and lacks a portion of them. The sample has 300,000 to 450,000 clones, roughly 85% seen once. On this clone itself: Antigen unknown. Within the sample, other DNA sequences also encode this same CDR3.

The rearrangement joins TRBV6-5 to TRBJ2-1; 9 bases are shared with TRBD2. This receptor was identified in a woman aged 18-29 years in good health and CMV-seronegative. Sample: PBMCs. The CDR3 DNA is TGTGCCAGCAGTCCGACCAGCGGGGGGTACAATGAGCAGTTCTTC. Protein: CASSPTSGGYNEQFF.